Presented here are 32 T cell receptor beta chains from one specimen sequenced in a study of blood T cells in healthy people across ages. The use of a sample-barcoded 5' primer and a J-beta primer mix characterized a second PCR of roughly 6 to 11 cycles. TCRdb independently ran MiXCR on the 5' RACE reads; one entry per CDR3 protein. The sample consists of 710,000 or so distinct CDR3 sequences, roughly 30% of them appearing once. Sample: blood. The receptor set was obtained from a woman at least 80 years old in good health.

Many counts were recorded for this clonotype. CDR3: CASSPPTGTSEQYF. The CDR3 nucleotides are TGCGCCAGCAGCCCACCGACAGGGACGAGCGAGCAGTACTTC. The gene calls are TRBV5-1 and TRBJ2-7, with 7 positions matching TRBD1. In germline, CDR1 is SGHRS, CDR2 YFSETQ. CDR3 size: 14 residues. V gave up 4 bases and J gave up 6 bases; unmatched junction bases: 10.

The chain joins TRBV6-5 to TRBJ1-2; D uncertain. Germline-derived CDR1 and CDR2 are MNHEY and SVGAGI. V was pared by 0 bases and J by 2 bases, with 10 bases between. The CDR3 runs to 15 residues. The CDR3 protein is CASSYSGSSNYGYTF. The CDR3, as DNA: TGTGCCAGCAGTTACTCGGGCAGTTCCAACTATGGCTACACCTTC.

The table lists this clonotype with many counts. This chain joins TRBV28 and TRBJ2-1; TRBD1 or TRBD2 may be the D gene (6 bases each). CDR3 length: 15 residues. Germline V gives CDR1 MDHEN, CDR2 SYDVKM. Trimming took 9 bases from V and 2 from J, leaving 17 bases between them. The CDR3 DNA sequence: TGTGCCAGGGGGGGCCGACAAACCCCCTACAATGAGCAGTTCTTC. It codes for CARGGRQTPYNEQFF.

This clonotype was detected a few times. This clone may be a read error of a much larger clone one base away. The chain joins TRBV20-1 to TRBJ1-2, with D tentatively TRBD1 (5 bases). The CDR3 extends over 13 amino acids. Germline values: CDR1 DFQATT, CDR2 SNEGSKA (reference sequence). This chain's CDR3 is CSAGEGTADGYTF. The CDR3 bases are TGCAGTGCTGGAGAGGGGACTGCCGATGGCTACACCTTC.

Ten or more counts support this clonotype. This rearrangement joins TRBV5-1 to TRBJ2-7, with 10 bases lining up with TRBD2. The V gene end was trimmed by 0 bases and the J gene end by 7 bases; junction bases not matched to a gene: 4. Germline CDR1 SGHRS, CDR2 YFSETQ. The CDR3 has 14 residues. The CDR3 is CASSLVAGGEEQYF. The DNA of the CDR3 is TGCGCCAGCAGCTTGGTAGCGGGGGGAGAGGAGCAGTACTTC.

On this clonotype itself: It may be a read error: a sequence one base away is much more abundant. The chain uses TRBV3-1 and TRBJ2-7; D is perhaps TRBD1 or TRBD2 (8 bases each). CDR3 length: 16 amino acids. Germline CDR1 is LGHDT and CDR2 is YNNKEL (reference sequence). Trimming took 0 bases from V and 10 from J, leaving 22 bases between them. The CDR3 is CASSQDSGGSQGAQYF. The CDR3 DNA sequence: TGTGCCAGCAGCCAAGACAGCGGGGGTTCCCAGGGGGCCCAGTACTTC.

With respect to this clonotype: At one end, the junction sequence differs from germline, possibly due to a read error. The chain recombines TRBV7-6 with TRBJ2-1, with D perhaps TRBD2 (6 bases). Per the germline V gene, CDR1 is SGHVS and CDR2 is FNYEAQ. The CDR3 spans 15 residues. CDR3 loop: CTSSLEAGLGNEQFF. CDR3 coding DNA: TGTACCAGCAGCTTAGAAGCGGGTCTCGGGAATGAGCAGTTCTTC.

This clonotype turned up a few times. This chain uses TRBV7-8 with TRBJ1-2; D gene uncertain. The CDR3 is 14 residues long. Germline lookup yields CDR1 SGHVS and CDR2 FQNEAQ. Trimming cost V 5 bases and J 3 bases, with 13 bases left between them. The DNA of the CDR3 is TGTGCCAGCAGCCCTGCGGGCACCGACTATGGCTACACCTTC. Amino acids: CASSPAGTDYGYTF.

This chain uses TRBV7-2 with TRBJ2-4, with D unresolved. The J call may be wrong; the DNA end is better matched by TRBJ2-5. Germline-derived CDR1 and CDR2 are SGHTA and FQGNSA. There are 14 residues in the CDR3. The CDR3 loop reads CASSLEIGRETQYF. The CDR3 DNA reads TGTGCCAGCAGCTTAGAGATAGGACGTGAGACCCAGTACTTC.

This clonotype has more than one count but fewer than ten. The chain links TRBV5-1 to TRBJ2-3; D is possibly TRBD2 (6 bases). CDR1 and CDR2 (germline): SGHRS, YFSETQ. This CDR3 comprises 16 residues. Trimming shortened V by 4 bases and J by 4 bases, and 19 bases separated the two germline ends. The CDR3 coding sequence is TGCGCCAGCAGCGCCGCTAGCGAGGGCCCGTCAGATACGCAGTATTTT. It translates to CASSAASEGPSDTQYF.

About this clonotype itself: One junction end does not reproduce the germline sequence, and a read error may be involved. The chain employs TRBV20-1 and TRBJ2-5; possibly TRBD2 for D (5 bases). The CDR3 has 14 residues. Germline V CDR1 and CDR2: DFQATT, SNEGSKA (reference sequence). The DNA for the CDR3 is TGTGCTATGCTAAGTTCGGCTAGCCGAGGTGAGCAGTACTTC. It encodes CAMLSSASRGEQYF.

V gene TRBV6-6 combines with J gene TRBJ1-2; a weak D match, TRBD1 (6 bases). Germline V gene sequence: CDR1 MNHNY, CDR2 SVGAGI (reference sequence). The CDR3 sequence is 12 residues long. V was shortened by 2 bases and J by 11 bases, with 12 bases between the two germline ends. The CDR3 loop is CASSYVQGGYTF. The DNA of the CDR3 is TGTGCCAGCAGTTACGTACAGGGCGGGTACACCTTC.

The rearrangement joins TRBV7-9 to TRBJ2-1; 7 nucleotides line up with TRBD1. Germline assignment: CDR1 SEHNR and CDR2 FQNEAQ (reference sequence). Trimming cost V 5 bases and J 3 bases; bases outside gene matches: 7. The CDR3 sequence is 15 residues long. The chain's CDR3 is CASSPRDSNYNEQFF. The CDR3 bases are TGTGCCAGCAGCCCACGGGACAGCAACTACAATGAGCAGTTCTTC. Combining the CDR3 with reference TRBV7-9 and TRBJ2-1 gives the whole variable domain DTGVSQNPRHKITKRGQNVTFRCDPISEHNRLYWYRQTLGQGPEFLTYFQNEAQLEKSRLLSDRFSAERPKGSFSTLEIQRTEQGDSAMYLCASSPRDSNYNEQFFGPGTRLTVL.

The CDR3 protein is CASSPNGQHWGYTF. CDR3 nucleotides: TGTGCCAGCAGTCCTAACGGGCAGCACTGGGGCTACACCTTC. The chain links TRBV27 to TRBJ1-2; the D is unclear. Trimming shortened V by 5 bases and J by 8 bases, and 18 bases separated the two germline ends. The CDR3 spans 14 residues. CDR1 MNHEY and CDR2 SMNVEV come from the germline V gene (reference sequence).

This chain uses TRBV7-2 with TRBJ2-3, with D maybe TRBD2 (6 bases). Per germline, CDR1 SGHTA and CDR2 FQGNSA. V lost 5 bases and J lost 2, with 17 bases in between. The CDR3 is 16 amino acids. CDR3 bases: TGTGCCAGCAGCGTAGGCGGTCGGGGGACCACAGATACGCAGTATTTT. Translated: CASSVGGRGTTDTQYF.

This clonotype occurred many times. The CDR3 region has the DNA TGTGCCAGCAGACGGACAGGGAGCTCCTACGAGCAGTACTTC. Translated, it gives CASRRTGSSYEQYF. The rearrangement joins TRBV6-5 to TRBJ2-7; 8 positions match TRBD1. This CDR3 contains 14 residues. Germline CDR1 MNHEY, CDR2 SVGAGI. J gave up 0 bases and V 6 bases, and 4 bases lay outside the gene matches.

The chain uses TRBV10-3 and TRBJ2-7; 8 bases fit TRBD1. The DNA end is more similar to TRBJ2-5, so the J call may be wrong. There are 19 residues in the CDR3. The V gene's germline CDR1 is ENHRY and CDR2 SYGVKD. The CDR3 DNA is TGTGCCATCAGTGATGTGTATGGAGACAGGGGCTACGAGGCAGAGACCCAGTACTTC. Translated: CAISDVYGDRGYEAETQYF.

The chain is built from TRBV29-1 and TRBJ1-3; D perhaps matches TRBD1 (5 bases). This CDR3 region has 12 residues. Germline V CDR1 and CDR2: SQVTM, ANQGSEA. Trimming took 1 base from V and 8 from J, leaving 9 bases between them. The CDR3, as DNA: TGCAGCGTTGAAGGAGCAGGGCACACCATATATTTT. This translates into CSVEGAGHTIYF. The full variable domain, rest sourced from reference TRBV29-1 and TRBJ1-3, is SAVISQKPSRDICQRGTSLTIQCQVDSQVTMMFWYRQQPGQSLTLIATANQGSEATYESGFVIDKFPISRPNLTFSTLTVSNMSPEDSSIYLCSVEGAGHTIYFGEGSWLTVV.

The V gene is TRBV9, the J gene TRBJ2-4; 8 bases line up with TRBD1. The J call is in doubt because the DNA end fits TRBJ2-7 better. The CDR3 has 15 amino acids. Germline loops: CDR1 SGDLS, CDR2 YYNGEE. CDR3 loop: CASSAAPDRGHEQYF. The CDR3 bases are TGTGCCAGCAGCGCAGCCCCCGACAGGGGCCACGAGCAGTACTTC.

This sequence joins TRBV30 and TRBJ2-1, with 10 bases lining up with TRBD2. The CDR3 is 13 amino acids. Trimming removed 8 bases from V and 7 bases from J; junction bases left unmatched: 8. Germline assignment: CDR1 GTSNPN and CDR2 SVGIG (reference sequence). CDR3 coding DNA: TGTGCCCGTTCAGCGGGGGGGCATAATGAGCAGTTCTTC. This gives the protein CARSAGGHNEQFF.

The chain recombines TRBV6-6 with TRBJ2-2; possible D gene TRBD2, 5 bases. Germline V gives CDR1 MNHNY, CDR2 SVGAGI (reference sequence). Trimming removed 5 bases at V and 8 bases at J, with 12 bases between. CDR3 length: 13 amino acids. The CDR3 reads CASSPRRWGELFF. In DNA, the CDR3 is TGTGCCAGCAGTCCCAGGAGGTGGGGGGAGCTGTTTTTT.

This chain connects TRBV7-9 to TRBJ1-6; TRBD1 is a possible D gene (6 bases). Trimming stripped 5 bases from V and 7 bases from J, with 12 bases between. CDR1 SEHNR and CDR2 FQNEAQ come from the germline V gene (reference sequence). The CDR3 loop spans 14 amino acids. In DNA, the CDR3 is TGTGCCAGCAGCCCGGGCGGGGGCAATTCACCCCTCCACTTT. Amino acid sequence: CASSPGGGNSPLHF.

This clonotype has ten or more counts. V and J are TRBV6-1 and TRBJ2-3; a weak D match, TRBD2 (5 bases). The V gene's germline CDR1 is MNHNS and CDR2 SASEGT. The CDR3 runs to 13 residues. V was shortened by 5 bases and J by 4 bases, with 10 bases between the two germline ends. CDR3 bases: TGTGCCAGCAGTACTAGAGGTCCAGATACGCAGTATTTT. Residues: CASSTRGPDTQYF.

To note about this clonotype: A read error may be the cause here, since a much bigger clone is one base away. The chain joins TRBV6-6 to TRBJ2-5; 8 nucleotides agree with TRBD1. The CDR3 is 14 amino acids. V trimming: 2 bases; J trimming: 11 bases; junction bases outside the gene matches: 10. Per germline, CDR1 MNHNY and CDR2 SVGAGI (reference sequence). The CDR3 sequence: CASSYRTGRNEQYF. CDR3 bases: TGTGCCAGCAGTTACAGGACAGGGAGGAATGAGCAGTACTTC.

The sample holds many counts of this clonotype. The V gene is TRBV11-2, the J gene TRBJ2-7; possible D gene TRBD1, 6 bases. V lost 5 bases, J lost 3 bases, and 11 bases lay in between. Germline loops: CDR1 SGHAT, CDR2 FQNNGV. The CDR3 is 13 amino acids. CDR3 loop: CASSTGFVYEQYF. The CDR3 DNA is TGTGCCAGCAGCACAGGGTTTGTCTACGAGCAGTACTTC.

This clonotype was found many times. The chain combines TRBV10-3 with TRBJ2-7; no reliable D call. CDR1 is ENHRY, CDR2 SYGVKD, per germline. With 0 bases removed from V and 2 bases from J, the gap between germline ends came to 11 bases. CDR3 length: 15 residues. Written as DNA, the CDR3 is TGTGCCATCAGTGAGTCCGAGCGATCAGCCTACGAGCAGTACTTC. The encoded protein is CAISESERSAYEQYF.

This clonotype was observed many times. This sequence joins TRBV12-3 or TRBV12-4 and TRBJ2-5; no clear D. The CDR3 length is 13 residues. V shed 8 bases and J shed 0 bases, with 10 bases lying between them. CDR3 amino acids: CASSPRYQETQYF. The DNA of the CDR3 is TGTGCCAGCTCACCCAGGTACCAAGAGACCCAGTACTTC.

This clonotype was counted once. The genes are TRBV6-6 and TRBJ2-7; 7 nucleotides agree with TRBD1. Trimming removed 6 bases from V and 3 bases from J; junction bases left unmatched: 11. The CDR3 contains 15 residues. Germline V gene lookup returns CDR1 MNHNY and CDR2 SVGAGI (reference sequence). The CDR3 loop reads CASRTWDRTNYEQYF. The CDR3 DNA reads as TGTGCCAGCAGAACCTGGGACAGAACCAACTACGAGCAGTACTTC.

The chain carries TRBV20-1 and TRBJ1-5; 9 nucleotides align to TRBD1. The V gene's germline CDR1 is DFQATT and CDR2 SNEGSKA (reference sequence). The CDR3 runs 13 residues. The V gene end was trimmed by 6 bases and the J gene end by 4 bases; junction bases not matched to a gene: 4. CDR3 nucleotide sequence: TGCAGTGCAGGAGACAGGGGGAATCAGCCCCAGCATTTT. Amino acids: CSAGDRGNQPQHF.

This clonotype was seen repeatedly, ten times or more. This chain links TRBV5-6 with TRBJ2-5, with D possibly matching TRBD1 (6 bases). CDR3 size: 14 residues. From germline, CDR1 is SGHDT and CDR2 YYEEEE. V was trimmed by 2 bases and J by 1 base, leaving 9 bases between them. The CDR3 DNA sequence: TGTGCCAGCAGCTTAGGGGGATTCCAAGAGACCCAGTACTTC. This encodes CASSLGGFQETQYF.

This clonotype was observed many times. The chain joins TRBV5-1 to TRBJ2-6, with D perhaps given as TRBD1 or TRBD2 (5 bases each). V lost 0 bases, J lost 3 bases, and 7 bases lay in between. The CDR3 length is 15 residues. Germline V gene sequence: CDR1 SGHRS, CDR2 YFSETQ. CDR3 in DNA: TGCGCCAGCAGCTTGGGGGGGATTGGGGCCAACGTCCTGACTTTC. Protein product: CASSLGGIGANVLTF.

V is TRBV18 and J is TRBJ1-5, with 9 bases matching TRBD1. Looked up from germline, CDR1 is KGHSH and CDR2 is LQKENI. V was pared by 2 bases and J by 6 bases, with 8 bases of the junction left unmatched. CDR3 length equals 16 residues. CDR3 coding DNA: TGTGCCAGCTCACCAGCCGGGACAGGGCGTATTCAGCCCCAGCATTTT. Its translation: CASSPAGTGRIQPQHF.